The 25 T cell receptor beta chains below all came from one sample that was sequenced in a study of post-analysis software for immune sequencing data. Overall study findings and caveats: In patients, roughly five TRBV segments were more frequent than in controls, with TRBV5-6, TRBV5-1 and TRBV20-1 among them.

No antigen is known for these receptors. Presence of unique molecular identifiers characterized the TCR beta cDNA libraries. TCRdb processed the PCR reads anew with MiXCR; each CDR3 protein has one entry. The sample lists roughly 620,000 distinct CDR3 sequences, 44% occurring once. The sequenced material came from blood. The receptors were gathered from a girl aged 5 to 17 with multiple sclerosis.

The chain joins TRBV4-1 to TRBJ2-3; no clear D gene. Germline assignment: CDR1 MGHRA and CDR2 YSYEKL. The CDR3 consists of 17 residues. Trimming removed 1 base at V and 3 bases at J, with 17 bases between. The CDR3 DNA is TGCGCCAGCAGCCAAGGGGCCCAGGTGAGGCGGACAGATACGCAGTATTTT. Protein: CASSQGAQVRRTDTQYF.

The V call is TRBV12-3 or TRBV12-4, the J call TRBJ1-4, with a tentative D call TRBD1 (5 bases). The CDR3 covers 14 residues. V lost 1 base, J lost 6 bases, and 9 bases lay in between. DNA for the CDR3: TGTGCCAGCAGTTTAGGGGCGGGGGATGAAAAACTGTTTTTT. Amino acids: CASSLGAGDEKLFF.

In its sample, this clonotype was seen a few times. This sequence joins TRBV29-1 and TRBJ2-1; 8 bases line up with TRBD2. V dropped 6 bases and J dropped 2; count of bases not matched to a gene: 9. The germline CDR1 and CDR2 sequences are SQVTM and ANQGSEA. The CDR3 runs to 15 residues. The chain's CDR3 is CSVHPGLDTYNEQFF. In DNA form, the CDR3 reads TGCAGCGTACATCCGGGACTAGACACCTACAATGAGCAGTTCTTC.

This clonotype was seen a handful of times. A much larger clone differs from this one at a single base, so this may be a read error. The genes are TRBV12-3 or TRBV12-4 and TRBJ2-5; weak D call: TRBD2 (5 bases). V lost 5 bases and J 11 bases, leaving 27 bases between the germline ends. CDR3 length: 16 amino acids. DNA of the CDR3: TGTGCCAGCAGTGTGGAGCGGCCTTGGCGTCCTTTGGGGCAGTACTTC. Translated, it gives CASSVERPWRPLGQYF.

V usage is TRBV20-1 and J usage is TRBJ2-5; 11 bases are shared with TRBD2. J was trimmed by 4 bases and V by 0 bases; bases with no gene match: 10. The CDR3 loop spans 17 amino acids. Germline V gene lookup returns CDR1 DFQATT and CDR2 SNEGSKA (reference sequence). Here the CDR3 reads CSARDRLAGYGTETQYF. The CDR3 nucleotides read TGCAGTGCTAGAGATAGACTAGCGGGGTATGGAACAGAGACCCAGTACTTC.

This clonotype showed up just a few times. This chain joins TRBV6-5 and TRBJ2-5; D may be TRBD1 (5 bases). V gave up 4 bases and J gave up 4 bases, with 10 bases separating them. Germline CDR1 and CDR2: MNHEY and SVGAGI. The CDR3 is made up of 13 amino acids. CDR3 sequence reads: CASSSDIGETQYF. CDR3 DNA: TGTGCCAGCAGTTCGGACATAGGAGAGACCCAGTACTTC.

The rearrangement links TRBV7-6 to TRBJ1-4; 7 nucleotides line up with TRBD1. J gave up 7 bases and V 3 bases, and 5 bases lay outside the gene matches. The CDR3 is made up of 14 amino acids. Germline assignment: CDR1 SGHVS and CDR2 FNYEAQ. The CDR3 DNA sequence: TGTGCCAGCAGCTTTCGGGACAGCGGTGAAAAACTGTTTTTT. Its protein is CASSFRDSGEKLFF.

The rearrangement links TRBV20-1 to TRBJ2-5; 12 bases match TRBD2. Unmatched junction bases numbered 10, after V lost 3 bases and J lost 5 bases. Germline V gene data show CDR1 as DFQATT and CDR2 as SNEGSKA (reference sequence). The CDR3 has 16 amino acids. CDR3 region: CSARRPSGGAMETQYF. CDR3 coding DNA: TGCAGTGCTAGGCGCCCTAGCGGGGGGGCGATGGAGACCCAGTACTTC.

This clonotype has just one count. J is TRBJ1-1 and V is TRBV4-1, with D tentatively TRBD1 (5 bases). This CDR3 contains 16 residues. In germline, CDR1 is MGHRA, CDR2 YSYEKL. Trimming cost V 0 bases and J 4 bases, with 15 bases left between them. The CDR3 coding sequence is TGCGCCAGCAGCCAAGATACGGTCAGGGTGCTCACTGAAGCTTTCTTT. Its protein is CASSQDTVRVLTEAFF.

CDR3 sequence reads: CASRARGSGYEQYF. The CDR3, as DNA: TGTGCCAGCAGGGCCAGGGGGTCCGGCTACGAGCAGTACTTC. The chain joins TRBV12-3 or TRBV12-4 to TRBJ2-7, with 7 bases lining up with TRBD1. This CDR3 contains 14 residues. V shed 6 bases and J 3 bases; nucleotides not matched to a gene: 8.

This chain uses TRBV6-6 with TRBJ1-2, with a weak D call TRBD1 (5 bases). Germline V lookup: CDR1 MNHNY, CDR2 SVGAGI (reference sequence). This CDR3 is 12 amino acids long. With 6 bases removed from V and 11 bases from J, the gap between germline ends came to 16 bases. CDR3 nucleotides: TGTGCCAGCAGAGGGACCGCGTCCTCGTACACCTTC. This translates into CASRGTASSYTF.

The rearrangement uses TRBV29-1 and TRBJ1-2, with 8 bases lining up with TRBD1. Germline values: CDR1 SQVTM, CDR2 ANQGSEA. The CDR3 has 13 amino acids. J was trimmed by 4 bases and V by 3 bases; bases with no gene match: 4. The CDR3 loop is CSVETGTGYGYTF. In DNA, the CDR3 is TGCAGCGTTGAGACAGGGACAGGCTATGGCTACACCTTC.

To note about this clonotype: The junction and the germline gene differ at one end; a read error may be behind it. The chain has TRBV5-1 and TRBJ1-1; D gene ambiguous. CDR3 length equals 12 residues. Germline-derived CDR1 and CDR2 are SGHRS and YFSETQ. This CDR3 reads CANSFGGTEAFF. DNA for the CDR3: TGCGCCAACAGCTTCGGTGGTACTGAAGCTTTCTTT.

The table lists this clonotype with a few counts. This chain uses TRBV6-5 with TRBJ2-7; 13 bases line up with TRBD2. V lost 4 bases and J lost 6; bases outside the gene matches: 3. The CDR3 has 14 amino acids. Germline V gene sequence: CDR1 MNHEY, CDR2 SVGAGI. The CDR3 DNA follows: TGTGCCAGCAGTTTAGGACTAGCGGGAGCCGAGCAGTACTTC. Protein product: CASSLGLAGAEQYF.

The chain is built from TRBV5-1 and TRBJ1-2; D may be TRBD1 (5 bases). This CDR3 region has 15 residues. Germline loops: CDR1 SGHRS, CDR2 YFSETQ. V was trimmed by 4 bases and J by 4 bases, leaving 17 bases between them. The CDR3 nucleotides read TGCGCCAGCAGCCTTCGGGCAGGGCGACGCTATGGCTACACCTTC. Encoded protein: CASSLRAGRRYGYTF.

The chain recombines TRBV20-1 with TRBJ1-2; 8 bases align to TRBD1. The V gene's germline CDR1 is DFQATT and CDR2 SNEGSKA (reference sequence). The junction had 6 bases not matched to a gene; V was cut back by 2 bases and J by 4 bases. This CDR3 spans 14 amino acids. Written as DNA, the CDR3 is TGCAGTGCTAGAAAGCCAGGGGGCGGCTATGGCTACACCTTC. Amino acids: CSARKPGGGYGYTF.

This sequence joins TRBV11-3 and TRBJ2-2; 12 bases line up with TRBD1. Per the germline V gene, CDR1 is SGHNT and CDR2 is YENEEA. This CDR3 comprises 19 residues. V was clipped by 6 bases and J by 4 bases; unmatched bases: 15. The CDR3 DNA sequence: TGTGCCAGCAGTTCACTCTCTCGGGACAGGGGGCAGTTCACCGGGGAGCTGTTTTTT. Its protein is CASSSLSRDRGQFTGELFF.

The V gene is TRBV12-3 or TRBV12-4, the J gene TRBJ1-1; D possibly corresponds to TRBD1 (5 bases). The V end was cut by 7 bases, the J end by 3 bases, with 9 bases between. The CDR3 has 12 amino acids. The CDR3 nucleotides are TGTGCCAGCAAAGGGGAGTACACTGAAGCTTTCTTT. This encodes CASKGEYTEAFF.

This sequence joins TRBV2 and TRBJ2-7, with 10 bases fitting TRBD2. CDR1 is SNHLY and CDR2 is FYNNEI in the germline V gene. CDR3 size: 15 residues. Germline trimming cut 6 bases from V and 3 bases from J; bases unmatched to any gene: 8. DNA of the CDR3: TGTGCCAGCAGGGCGAGAGTAGCGGGAGGCTACGAGCAGTACTTC. This encodes CASRARVAGGYEQYF. The variable domain in full, with the rest retrieved from reference TRBV2 and TRBJ2-7, is EPEVTQTPSHQVTQMGQEVILRCVPISNHLYFYWYRQILGQKVEFLVSFYNNEISEKSEIFDDQFSVERPDGSNFTLKIRSTKLEDSAMYFCASRARVAGGYEQYFGPGTRLTVT.

The chain links TRBV12-3 or TRBV12-4 to TRBJ2-3, with a possible D match to TRBD1 (5 bases). V shed 6 bases and J shed 0 bases, with 16 bases lying between them. This CDR3 region has 16 residues. The CDR3 sequence: CASRTTQDLSTDTQYF. The CDR3 DNA reads as TGTGCCAGCAGAACGACACAGGATCTGAGCACAGATACGCAGTATTTT.

V and J are TRBV20-1 and TRBJ2-7; possible D gene TRBD1, 5 bases. V dropped 2 bases and J dropped 3 bases, with 11 bases sitting between them. The CDR3 runs 13 residues. The V gene's germline CDR1 is DFQATT and CDR2 SNEGSKA (reference sequence). CDR3 protein: CSARRLGLYEQYF. In DNA, the CDR3 is TGCAGTGCTAGAAGACTGGGGCTCTACGAGCAGTACTTC.

This clonotype was seen a few times. The DNA for the CDR3 is TGTGCCAGCACCACCTTACATGGGGCCAATGAGCAGTTCTTC. This sequence encodes CASTTLHGANEQFF. This sequence joins TRBV11-1 and TRBJ2-1; possible D gene TRBD1, 5 bases. The CDR3 is 14 amino acids. Trimming removed 7 bases at V and 6 bases at J, with 16 bases between. Germline CDR1 SGHAT, CDR2 FQDESV (reference sequence).

The chain has TRBV20-1 and TRBJ2-4; 11 bases are shared with TRBD2. V was pared by 4 bases and J by 13 bases, with 12 bases of the junction left unmatched. The germline V gene encodes CDR1 DFQATT and CDR2 SNEGSKA (reference sequence). This CDR3 contains 14 residues. The CDR3 DNA reads as TGCAGTGCTAATCCTGGACTAGCGGGCGAGGAGCAGTACTTC. It yields the protein CSANPGLAGEEQYF.

This clonotype showed up just a few times. The CDR3 region has the DNA TGTGCCAGCAGCTACCTCGGGGGAGTGAGTAGAATGAACACTGAAGCTTTCTTT. This gives the protein CASSYLGGVSRMNTEAFF. The chain is built from TRBV7-2 and TRBJ1-1; maybe TRBD1 (5 bases). Trimming took off 4 bases at V and 0 bases at J, with 21 bases between the two ends. CDR1 and CDR2 from the germline V gene are SGHTA and FQGNSA. The CDR3 is 18 residues long.

The chain has TRBV6-6 and TRBJ1-1; D ambiguous. The germline gives CDR1 MNHNY, CDR2 SVGAGI (reference sequence). V lost 6 bases and J lost 6, with 11 bases in between. This CDR3 contains 12 residues. CDR3 DNA: TGTGCCAGCAGAGCAGGAGAGGCTGAAGCTTTCTTT. This sequence encodes CASRAGEAEAFF.